This T cell receptor beta chain was found in a study of CD8+ T cells in alopecia areata. Regarding the study as a whole: The study also sequences resident alphabeta T cells of normal skin in scalp samples. Researchers reported that TCR sharing among patients proved less clear than in mice, possibly HLA-linked.

RNA extraction was followed by reverse transcription into cDNA, which acted as the sequencing template. TCRdb's table, derived via immunoSEQ multiplex PCR, lists solely in-frame clones and lacks some. Here the sample spans some 20,000 clones, 60% to 70% being singletons. CD4+ lymphocytes from a handful of patients underwent sorting into CD25+CD127- populations. Using a FACSAria, the CD4+ and CD8+ T cells were sorted from the PBMCs. This CDR3 has 15 residues. Germline CDR1 and CDR2: LNHDA and SQIVND (reference sequence). Trimming removed 6 bases at V and 0 bases at J, with 15 bases between. Turning to this clone: Its cognate antigen is unknown.

The sequenced sample was CD4+ Tregs sorted from blood. The source is a human donor with alopecia areata. The genes are TRBV19 and TRBJ2-7, with D perhaps matching TRBD1 or TRBD2 (6 bases each). CDR3 residues: CASRRGPGHSYEQYF. CDR3 sequence (DNA): TGTGCCAGTAGGCGGGGCCCGGGACACTCCTACGAGCAGTACTTC. The variable domain in full, with the rest retrieved from reference TRBV19 and TRBJ2-7, is DGGITQSPKYLFRKEGQNVTLSCEQNLNHDAMYWYRQDPGQGLRLIYYSQIVNDFQKGDIAEGYSVSREKKESFPLTVTSAQKNPTAFYLCASRRGPGHSYEQYFGPGTRLTVT.